The subject of this entry is one T cell receptor beta chain. Its antigen remains unknown. The people who gave samples were healthy Caucasians from Russia, aged roughly 6 to 100. This CDR3 is 16 amino acids long. Per the germline V gene, CDR1 is DFQATT and CDR2 is SNEGSKA (reference sequence). V was shortened by 3 bases and J by 6 bases, with 20 bases between the two germline ends. The sample comes from a study of blood T cells in healthy people across ages. Overall study context: When template switching was applied, about one barcoded beta molecule was captured per two T cells.

General study results and limits: More naive CD4+ cells and higher diversity marked long-lived donors relative to aged donors.

The second PCR ran about 6 to 12 cycles with a sample-barcoded 5' primer and J-beta primers. TCRdb re-called the 5' RACE reads with MiXCR, one entry per CDR3 protein. The repertoire includes approximately 1.5 million distinct CDR3 sequences, 34% of them detected once, and about 11% sits in the top ten. The specimen was blood. The chain joins TRBV20-1 to TRBJ2-2, with D tentatively TRBD1 (6 bases). The TCR was taken from a woman in her twenties or thirties in good health. The CDR3, as DNA: TGCAGTGCTAGCCTTACAGGGTATGAGCTTTCCGGGGAGCTGTTTTTT. This encodes CSASLTGYELSGELFF.